A selection of T cell receptor beta chains follows, all from one sample in a study of blood T cells in healthy people across ages. TCRdb independently ran MiXCR on the 5' RACE reads; one entry per CDR3 protein. Of roughly 2 million distinct CDR3 sequences in the sample, around 50% were seen once. Material for sequencing was blood. The receptors here all came from a woman in her forties in good health. Each CDR3 is given with its conserved first and last residue. The D gene is left open where the match is weak. Clone size is shown for a subset of rows, as once, few, many or a class of expanded clone.

>TRBJ2-1|-|TRBV2|-
CASSEIVTLGEQFF
TGTGCCAGCAGTGAAATCGTAACTCTCGGGGAGCAGTTCTTC
>TRBJ2-1|-|TRBV10-3|-
CAISESHTTDSSYNEQFF
TGTGCCATCAGTGAGTCCCATACGACGGATAGCTCCTACAATGAGCAGTTCTTC
>TRBJ1-5|-|TRBV6-6|-
CASGDPGGRFSNQPQHF
TGTGCCAGCGGCGATCCGGGGGGTCGGTTTAGCAATCAGCCCCAGCATTTT
>TRBJ1-2|few|TRBV12-3/TRBV12-4|TRBD1
CASSSSTGQLIDLYGYTF
TGTGCCAGCAGTTCCTCGACAGGGCAGTTGATAGACCTCTATGGCTACACCTTC
>TRBJ2-5|few|TRBV3-1|-
CASSQFRGQETQYF
TGTGCCAGCAGCCAGTTCAGGGGCCAAGAGACCCAGTACTTC
>TRBJ2-7|-|TRBV6-1|-
CASSEIGGSLYEQYF
TGTGCCAGCAGTGAAATCGGGGGTTCCCTCTACGAGCAGTACTTC
>TRBJ2-6|-|TRBV7-3|-
CASSSFGAGSGANVPTF
-
>TRBJ1-2|-|TRBV28|TRBD1
CASSGGRGSYVYTF
TGTGCCAGCAGTGGCGGCAGGGGGTCCTATGTCTACACCTTC
>TRBJ1-1|few|TRBV5-1|-
CASSLIGTGRMNTEAFF
TGCGCCAGCAGCTTGATCGGGACGGGCAGAATGAACACTGAAGCTTTCTTT
>TRBJ2-3|many|TRBV7-2|TRBD2
CASSPSGVTDTQYF
TGTGCCAGCAGCCCTAGCGGGGTCACAGATACGCAGTATTTT
>TRBJ2-1|-|TRBV2|TRBD2
CASSVPSGGGNEQFF
TGTGCCAGCAGTGTCCCCAGCGGGGGGGGAAATGAGCAGTTCTTC
>TRBJ2-5|-|TRBV20-1|TRBD1
CSAGDRVKETRYF
TGCAGTGCTGGGGACAGGGTCAAAGAGACCCGGTACTTC
>TRBJ2-1|-|TRBV29-1|-
CSVAGVRDNEQFF
TGCAGCGTTGCGGGGGTAAGGGACAATGAGCAGTTCTTC
>TRBJ2-1|-|TRBV28|TRBD2
CATAGEGFSNEQFF
TGTGCCACCGCGGGGGAGGGTTTTTCCAATGAGCAGTTCTTC
>TRBJ2-3|-|TRBV5-1|TRBD2
CASSLSGGAYHTQYF
TGCGCCAGCAGCCTTAGCGGGGGGGCGTACCATACGCAGTATTTT
>TRBJ2-5|few|TRBV12-3/TRBV12-4|TRBD1
CASRSDREIGTQYF
TGTGCCAGCAGAAGTGACAGGGAGATTGGGACCCAGTACTTC
>TRBJ2-7|few|TRBV25-1|TRBD1
CASSGRTGYYEQYF
TGTGCCAGCAGTGGAAGGACAGGGTATTACGAGCAGTACTTC
>TRBJ1-2|-|TRBV9|-
CASSTTGLPNYGYTF
TGTGCCAGCAGCACTACAGGATTGCCAAACTATGGCTACACCTTC
>TRBJ2-3|few|TRBV2|-
CAIHGRNTDTQYF
TGTGCAATACACGGCAGGAACACAGATACGCAGTATTTT
>TRBJ2-5|-|TRBV4-3|TRBD1
CASSQAPGQGHQETQYF
TGCGCCAGCAGCCAAGCCCCCGGACAGGGGCACCAAGAGACCCAGTACTTC
>TRBJ2-1|few|TRBV20-1|TRBD2
CSASPLAGVSNEQFF
TGCAGTGCTAGTCCGCTAGCGGGGGTTTCCAATGAGCAGTTCTTC
>TRBJ2-1|-|TRBV6-2/TRBV6-3|-
CATLGASNEQFF
TGTGCCACCCTGGGCGCTAGCAATGAGCAGTTCTTC
>TRBJ2-5|-|TRBV20-1|-
CSARTVPGEQYF
TGCAGTGCGAGGACAGTCCCCGGTGAGCAGTACTTC
>TRBJ2-3|few|TRBV20-1|TRBD2
CSASPSGGADTQYF
TGCAGTGCTAGCCCCAGCGGGGGCGCAGATACGCAGTATTTT
>TRBJ2-5|few|TRBV20-1|TRBD2
CMGLAGAITGETQYF
TGCATGGGACTAGCGGGGGCTATTACCGGGGAGACCCAGTACTTC
>TRBJ2-6|many|TRBV6-2/TRBV6-3|-
CASSYLGEPGANVLTF
TGTGCCAGCAGTTACTTAGGGGAACCTGGGGCCAACGTCCTGACTTTC
>TRBJ1-1|-|TRBV7-9|TRBD1
CASSPRDRNTNTEAFF
TGTGCCAGCAGCCCCCGGGACAGGAATACGAACACTGAAGCTTTCTTT
>TRBJ2-1|-|TRBV25-1|TRBD1
CASSETEQGGEQFF
TGTGCCAGCAGTGAAACCGAACAGGGGGGTGAGCAGTTCTTC
>TRBJ2-1|-|TRBV6-5|-
CASSYGGTRLYNEQFF
TGTGCCAGCAGTTACGGGGGTACCAGGCTCTACAATGAGCAGTTCTTC